These 27 T cell receptor beta chains share one sample of origin, sequenced in a study of PD-1 blockade in mismatch repair-deficient tumors. Time point specified: approximately eleven-day in vitro stimulation with candidate neoantigen peptide 4. Assay used: immunoSEQ multiplex PCR; TCRdb lists only in-frame clones, some missing. Found here are roughly 14,000 clones, less than 90% of them singletons; the top ten hold about 20%. Antigen specificity for these receptors is unknown. The source was cells cultured in vitro, collected from a patient treated with pembrolizumab. The receptors were sampled from an adult with mismatch repair-deficient cancer.

J is TRBJ2-2 and V is TRBV25-1, with D tentatively TRBD2 (6 bases). CDR1 is MGHDK and CDR2 is SYGVNS in the germline V gene. The germline V and J ends were trimmed by 1 base and 0 bases, with 15 bases remaining between them. CDR3 length: 18 amino acids. CDR3 bases: TGTGCCAGCAGTGAATTCGGTAGCGGATTCGCGAACACCGGGGAGCTGTTTTTT. It specifies CASSEFGSGFANTGELFF.

CDR3 amino acids: CATLDRGTGNTIYF. The CDR3 nucleotides are TGTGCCACCTTGGACAGGGGAACAGGAAACACCATATATTTT. The V and J genes are TRBV28 and TRBJ1-3; 9 bases line up with TRBD1. The CDR3 has 14 amino acids. Germline V CDR1 and CDR2: MDHEN, SYDVKM. J gave up 4 bases and V 10 bases, and 8 bases lay outside the gene matches.

J is TRBJ2-5 and V is TRBV10-3; 10 nucleotides match TRBD2. Trimming took 5 bases from V and 5 from J; bases not matched to a gene: 5. The CDR3 is 14 residues long. Germline CDR1 ENHRY, CDR2 SYGVKD. CDR3 sequence: CAISPSGGPETQYF. The DNA of the CDR3 is TGTGCCATCAGTCCTAGCGGGGGCCCTGAGACCCAGTACTTC.

This chain connects TRBV9 to TRBJ1-2, with D perhaps TRBD1 (6 bases). The V end was cut by 4 bases, the J end by 8 bases, with 18 bases between. The CDR3 is 14 residues long. The germline V gene encodes CDR1 SGDLS and CDR2 YYNGEE. The CDR3 loop reads CASSTSGAARGYTF. The DNA of the CDR3 is TGTGCCAGCAGCACCTCGGGGGCGGCCAGGGGCTACACCTTC.

V is TRBV11-3 and J is TRBJ2-1, with D unclear. Trimming pared 2 bases from V and 8 bases from J, leaving 4 bases between. Germline assignment: CDR1 SGHNT and CDR2 YENEEA. The CDR3 spans 11 residues. The CDR3 here is CASSLRHEQFF. In nucleotides, the CDR3 is TGTGCCAGCAGCTTAAGGCATGAGCAGTTCTTC.

In this sample, this clone turned up a few times. The chain carries TRBV18 and TRBJ2-1, with D possibly matching TRBD1 (6 bases). The CDR3 has 14 residues. V dropped 3 bases and J dropped 11 bases, with 17 bases sitting between them. Germline lookup yields CDR1 KGHSH and CDR2 LQKENI. The CDR3 DNA sequence: TGTGCCAGCTCACCCACCAACACCGGGACACAGCAGTTCTTC. This codes for CASSPTNTGTQQFF.

The V and J genes are TRBV27 and TRBJ1-2; D gene uncertain. The CDR3 has 14 residues. Between the trimmed V and J ends, which lost 6 bases and 4 bases, there was a span of 15 bases. Germline V gene sequence: CDR1 MNHEY, CDR2 SMNVEV (reference sequence). The CDR3 sequence is CASSEVWRGYGYTF. The CDR3 DNA reads TGTGCCAGCAGCGAGGTCTGGAGAGGCTATGGCTACACCTTC.

The CDR3 reads CASSIQGSNEQYF. The CDR3 coding sequence is TGTGCCAGTAGTATCCAGGGATCCAACGAGCAGTACTTC. The rearrangement links TRBV19 to TRBJ2-7, with D perhaps matching TRBD1 (5 bases). The germline gives CDR1 LNHDA, CDR2 SQIVND (reference sequence). Trimming cost V 3 bases and J 5 bases, with 11 bases left between them. The CDR3 contains 13 residues. The full variable domain, with the rest looked up from reference TRBV19 and TRBJ2-7, is DGGITQSPKYLFRKEGQNVTLSCEQNLNHDAMYWYRQDPGQGLRLIYYSQIVNDFQKGDIAEGYSVSREKKESFPLTVTSAQKNPTAFYLCASSIQGSNEQYFGPGTRLTVT.

This clone was seen a single time. The rearrangement links TRBV7-8 to TRBJ2-5; TRBD2 matches at 10 bases. CDR1 and CDR2 (germline): SGHVS, FQNEAQ. CDR3 length equals 14 residues. Trimming removed 5 bases from V and 4 bases from J; junction bases left unmatched: 4. The chain's CDR3 is CASSRAGGGETQYF. The CDR3, as DNA: TGTGCCAGCAGCCGAGCGGGGGGGGGAGAGACCCAGTACTTC.

This chain connects TRBV7-9 to TRBJ1-3; D is ambiguous. This CDR3 region has 14 residues. CDR1 and CDR2 (germline): SEHNR, FQNEAQ (reference sequence). Trimming shortened V by 5 bases and J by 4 bases, and 12 bases separated the two germline ends. CDR3 amino acids: CASSPGQPGNTIYF. The CDR3 DNA is TGTGCCAGCAGCCCCGGGCAGCCGGGAAACACCATATATTTT.

In its sample, this clone was seen a few times. The chain links TRBV2 to TRBJ1-4; D is unclear. The V gene lost 1 base and the J gene lost 3 bases, with 12 bases spanning the gap. Germline V gives CDR1 SNHLY, CDR2 FYNNEI. The CDR3 is 16 amino acids. CDR3 amino acids: CASSEEWSTANEKLFF. CDR3 nucleotides: TGTGCCAGCAGTGAAGAATGGTCGACGGCTAATGAAAAACTGTTTTTT.

This sequence joins TRBV4-2 and TRBJ2-2, with 8 bases matching TRBD1. V dropped 2 bases and J dropped 4; count of bases not matched to a gene: 3. The CDR3 spans 15 residues. Germline CDR1 is LGHNA and CDR2 is YNFKEQ. The DNA of the CDR3 is TGTGCCAGCAGCCAACAGGGGGCGGGCACCGGGGAGCTGTTTTTT. This sequence encodes CASSQQGAGTGELFF.

The chain joins TRBV7-9 to TRBJ2-7; D remains ambiguous. Germline loops: CDR1 SEHNR, CDR2 FQNEAQ (reference sequence). Deletions cut 5 bases from V and 6 bases from J, with 14 bases between. The CDR3 has 13 residues. CDR3 nucleotide sequence: TGTGCCAGCAGCCCGCTAGGGCTAAGCGAGCAGTACTTC. Residues: CASSPLGLSEQYF.

V gene TRBV27 combines with J gene TRBJ2-2; no clear D gene. Trimming removed 4 bases at V and 1 base at J, with 4 bases between. The CDR3 extends over 13 amino acids. Germline V gene lookup returns CDR1 MNHEY and CDR2 SMNVEV (reference sequence). The CDR3 is CASSSQNTGELFF. The CDR3 region has the DNA TGTGCCAGCAGTTCGCAGAACACCGGGGAGCTGTTTTTT.

This clone was seen a few times. The J gene is TRBJ2-7, the V gene TRBV5-5, with a possible D match to TRBD1 (5 bases). The CDR3 is 13 residues long. Looked up from germline, CDR1 is SGHKS and CDR2 is YYEKEE (reference sequence). V was cut by 4 bases and J by 3 bases, with 11 bases left in between. The CDR3 sequence is CASSPDRLYEQYF. Here the CDR3 DNA reads TGTGCCAGCAGCCCCGACAGACTCTACGAGCAGTACTTC.

In this sample, this clone turned up once. This chain links TRBV6-1 with TRBJ2-1; D unresolved. Germline V gene sequence: CDR1 MNHNS, CDR2 SASEGT. Trimming pared 0 bases from V and 9 bases from J, leaving 12 bases between. The CDR3 length is 14 residues. The CDR3 coding sequence is TGTGCCAGCAGTGAAGCGGGCTACCTTTCTGAGCAGTTCTTC. The encoded protein is CASSEAGYLSEQFF.

This chain joins TRBV19 and TRBJ2-5; TRBD2 might be the D (5 bases). V lost 4 bases and J 5 bases, leaving 20 bases between the germline ends. The germline gives CDR1 LNHDA, CDR2 SQIVND (reference sequence). The CDR3 length is 16 residues. In nucleotides, the CDR3 is TGTGCCAGTAGTACCCGGGCTAACCGGCGAGGGGAGACCCAGTACTTC. This sequence encodes CASSTRANRRGETQYF.

The chain carries TRBV11-2 and TRBJ2-5; 11 nucleotides line up with TRBD1. Per germline, CDR1 SGHAT and CDR2 FQNNGV. J was trimmed by 1 base and V by 2 bases; bases with no gene match: 3. The CDR3 contains 16 residues. The CDR3 sequence is CASSLRGTGGQETQYF. The DNA for the CDR3 is TGTGCCAGCAGCTTACGCGGGACAGGGGGCCAAGAGACCCAGTACTTC.

V gene TRBV19 combines with J gene TRBJ1-2, with 7 bases that match TRBD1. With V trimmed by 3 bases and J by 8 bases, 12 bases remained unmatched. Germline values: CDR1 LNHDA, CDR2 SQIVND (reference sequence). There are 15 residues in the CDR3. CDR3 bases: TGTGCCAGTAGTATTGGGAGACAGGGAGTTATCGGCTACACCTTC. Encoded protein: CASSIGRQGVIGYTF.

This clone has a single count. The CDR3 bases are TGCACCAGCCCGAAGAGATTGCAATTCCTTTACGAGCAGTACTTC. Amino acids: CTSPKRLQFLYEQYF. This rearrangement joins TRBV1 to TRBJ2-7; the table's D call, TRBD2, was not checked against the DNA. TRBV1 represents a pseudogene. The CDR3 runs 15 residues.

The V call is TRBV19, the J call TRBJ1-1, with 7 bases fitting TRBD1. In germline, CDR1 is LNHDA, CDR2 SQIVND (reference sequence). J gave up 0 bases and V 3 bases, and 7 bases lay outside the gene matches. This CDR3 comprises 16 residues. Written as DNA, the CDR3 is TGTGCCAGTAGTATTAACGACAGGGAGCTGAACACTGAAGCTTTCTTT. It yields the protein CASSINDRELNTEAFF.

The chain uses TRBV14 and TRBJ2-5, with a weak D call TRBD2 (5 bases). Trimming took off 0 bases at V and 3 bases at J, with 11 bases between the two ends. This CDR3 region has 15 residues. The V gene's germline CDR1 is SGHDN and CDR2 FVKESK. CDR3 protein: CASSQDLTRKETQYF. Written as DNA, the CDR3 is TGTGCCAGCAGCCAAGATCTAACTAGAAAAGAGACCCAGTACTTC.

This clone came up a few times. V gene TRBV5-1 combines with J gene TRBJ2-7; D gene uncertain. This CDR3 is 13 amino acids long. V was trimmed by 2 bases and J by 2 bases, leaving 8 bases between them. Germline V CDR1 and CDR2: SGHRS, YFSETQ. CDR3 coding DNA: TGCGCCAGCAGCTTAAGGACCCCCTACGAGCAGTACTTC. It is translated as CASSLRTPYEQYF.

The chain combines TRBV7-7 with TRBJ1-4; D perhaps matches TRBD1 (6 bases). The V gene lost 8 bases and the J gene lost 8 bases, with 18 bases spanning the gap. The V gene's germline CDR1 is SSHAT and CDR2 FNYEAQ (reference sequence). This CDR3 is built from 14 residues. The CDR3 loop reads CASSPGQGFEKLFF. The CDR3 DNA reads as TGTGCCAGCTCCCCGGGGCAGGGGTTCGAAAAACTGTTTTTT.

The gene calls are TRBV7-9 and TRBJ1-2; 9 nucleotides agree with TRBD1. The CDR3 runs 16 residues. V trimming: 4 bases; J trimming: 4 bases; junction bases outside the gene matches: 10. CDR1 and CDR2 (germline): SEHNR, FQNEAQ (reference sequence). For the CDR3, the DNA is TGTGCCAGCAGCTCACGGACAGGGGCCCCCTTCTATGGCTACACCTTC. Translated: CASSSRTGAPFYGYTF.

The chain couples TRBV6-5 to TRBJ2-1; 9 positions agree with TRBD1. From germline, CDR1 is MNHEY and CDR2 SVGAGI. Trimming took 4 bases from V and 8 from J; bases not matched to a gene: 12. This CDR3 is 16 amino acids long. The CDR3 nucleotides are TGTGCCAGCAGTTCCTCGGACAGGGGATCGTTTGATGAGCAGTTCTTC. Protein: CASSSSDRGSFDEQFF.

This clone was counted between two and nine times. The chain employs TRBV9 and TRBJ2-4; D possibly matches TRBD1 or TRBD2 (6 bases each). This CDR3 comprises 15 residues. Germline assignment: CDR1 SGDLS and CDR2 YYNGEE. Between the trimmed V and J ends, which lost 1 base and 3 bases, there was a span of 11 bases. The chain's CDR3 is CASSVNREDKNIQYF. The CDR3 DNA reads TGTGCCAGCAGCGTAAACAGGGAGGACAAAAACATTCAGTACTTC.